The T cell receptor (beta chain) under discussion was sequenced for a study of cytomegalovirus exposure and HLA in healthy donors. V was clipped by 5 bases and J by 3 bases; unmatched bases: 3. Per germline, CDR1 SNHLY and CDR2 FYNNEI. This CDR3 is built from 15 residues. Amplification used 60 Vbeta primers and 13 Jbeta primers. The table came from immunoSEQ multiplex PCR; TCRdb's copy has only in-frame clones and leaves some out. The table includes some 140,000 clones, around 77% detected once. The sample was PBMCs. This receptor was taken from a man in his fifties or sixties in good health and CMV-seronegative. The gene calls are TRBV2 and TRBJ2-1; 11 nucleotides align to TRBD2. The CDR3 DNA reads TGTGCCAGCAGTTGGACTAGCGGGCACTACAATGAGCAGTTCTTC. As protein: CASSWTSGHYNEQFF.